This T cell receptor beta chain is from a study of sequential checkpoint blockade in melanoma. Study-level background: Patients were randomized 1:1 to nivolumab-then-ipilimumab or ipilimumab-then-nivolumab first-line. Maintenance nivolumab came after either treatment sequence.

The repertoire was sequenced with immunoSEQ multiplex PCR; TCRdb's copy has only in-frame clones and lacks some. The sample includes roughly 17,000 clones, 65% to 80% of them seen just once. V was trimmed by 3 bases and J by 4 bases, leaving 12 bases between them. Germline V gene data show CDR1 as MNHEY and CDR2 as SMNVEV (reference sequence). The CDR3 extends over 14 amino acids. Treatment here: randomized to nivolumab then ipilimumab (arm A) or the reverse (arm B). This sequence was found in a human donor with melanoma. The source material was CD8+ T cells sorted from blood (inferred from file names), sampled from a patient given nivolumab and ipilimumab in sequence. This rearrangement joins TRBV27 to TRBJ1-2; D is undetermined. The CDR3 region is CASSLVGGVYGYTF. The CDR3 DNA reads as TGTGCCAGCAGTTTGGTGGGAGGAGTCTATGGCTACACCTTC.